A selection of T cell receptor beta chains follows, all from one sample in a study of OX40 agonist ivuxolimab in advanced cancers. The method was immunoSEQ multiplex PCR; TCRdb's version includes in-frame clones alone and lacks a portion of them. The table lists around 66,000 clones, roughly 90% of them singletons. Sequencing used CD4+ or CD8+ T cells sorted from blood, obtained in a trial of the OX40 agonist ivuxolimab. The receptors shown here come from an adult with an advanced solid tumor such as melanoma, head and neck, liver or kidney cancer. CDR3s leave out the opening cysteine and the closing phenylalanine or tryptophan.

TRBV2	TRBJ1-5	ASSLPVMPQH
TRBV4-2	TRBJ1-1	ASRSSGTGQAF
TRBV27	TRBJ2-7	ASTPLPTSGGYEQY
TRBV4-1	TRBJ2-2	ASSPNRDTGELF
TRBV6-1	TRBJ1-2	ASGRFYGYT
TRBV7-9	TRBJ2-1	ASSSPEGVNLNEQF
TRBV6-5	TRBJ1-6	ASSEGPYNSPLH
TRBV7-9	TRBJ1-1	ASSLSGGPGTEAF
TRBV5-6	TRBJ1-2	ASSSPGTGGASNYGYT
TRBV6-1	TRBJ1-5	ASSGDREFNQPQH
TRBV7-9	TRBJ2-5	ASSLQETQY
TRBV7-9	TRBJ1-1	ASSPNPNTEAF
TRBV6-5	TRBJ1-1	ASSPSANWGTEAF
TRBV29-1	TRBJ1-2	SAGQGSDGYT
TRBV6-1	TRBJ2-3	ASSEWGTDTQY
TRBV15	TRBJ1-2	ATSPSMTVNYGYT
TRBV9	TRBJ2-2	ASSVASGAGELF
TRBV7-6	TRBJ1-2	ASSLIAGLGYGYT
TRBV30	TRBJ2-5	AWSVQGLETQY
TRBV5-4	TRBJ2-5	ASSFTGIGEETQY
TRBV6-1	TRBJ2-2	ATSDWGGPNTGELF
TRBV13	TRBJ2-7	ASSLGRGGQNYEQY
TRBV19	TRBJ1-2	ASSPSGWGEEGNGYT
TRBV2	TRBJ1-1	ASTAGRAILNTEAF
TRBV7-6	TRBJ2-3	ASSSGEWGGLTDTQY
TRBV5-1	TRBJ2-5	ASSDEGGIQETQY
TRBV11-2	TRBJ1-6	ASSLTAGVH
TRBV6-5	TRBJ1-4	ASRDRDNEKLF
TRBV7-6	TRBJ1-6	ASSLESEGFDSPLH
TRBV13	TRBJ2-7	ASSRFGQGNYEQY
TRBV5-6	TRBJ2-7	ASSFGTDSYEQY
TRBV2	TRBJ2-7	ASSEEWGREDYEQY
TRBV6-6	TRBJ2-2	ASSPREFGGELF
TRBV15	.	ATSALAGRPYEQY
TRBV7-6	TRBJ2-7	ASSLTLTSYEQY
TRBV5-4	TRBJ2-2	ASSLAENTGELF
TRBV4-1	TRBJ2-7	ASSQVEETYEQY
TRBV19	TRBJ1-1	ASSLTANTEAF
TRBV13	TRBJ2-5	ASSFMDSQETQY
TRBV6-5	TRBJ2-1	ASSYEDSYNEQF
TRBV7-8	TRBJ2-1	ASSSLARAYNEQF
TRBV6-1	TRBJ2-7	ASSEWGERRYEQY
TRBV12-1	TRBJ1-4	ASSLGQGSDWLHEKLF
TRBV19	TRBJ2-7	ASSSGTDNYEQY
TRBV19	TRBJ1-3	ASSIPRNTIY
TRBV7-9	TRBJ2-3	ASSFDRANTDTQY
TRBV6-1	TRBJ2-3	ASSPGRGDTDTQY
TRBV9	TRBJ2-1	ASSTWGSGDDEQF
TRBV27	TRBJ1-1	ASSPPGAVNTEAF
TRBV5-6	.	ASSSGGTVSYEQY